This TCR beta chain was identified in a study of blood T cell repertoires in COVID-19. Enrolled through a virtual design, the participants were between roughly 18 and 90 years of age and came from some 25 US areas. Either two negative PCRs, clearance, or symptom resolution qualified Cohort 3 donors as recovered. Assay: immunoSEQ multiplex PCR; the TCRdb copy retains only in-frame clones and omits some. The top ten clones hold 13% of a sample with around 160,000 clones, approximately 80% of them seen once. Source material: PBMCs or T cells enriched from blood (not recorded which). The sequence derives from a woman aged 55 to 70 who had recovered from COVID-19.

CDR3 loop: CASSLVPGKNEQFF. CDR3 DNA: TGTGCCAGCAGCTTGGTCCCGGGGAAAAATGAGCAGTTCTTC. The chain has TRBV5-4 and TRBJ2-1; a possible D gene is TRBD2 (5 bases). Germline V gene lookup returns CDR1 SGHNT and CDR2 YYREEE (reference sequence). CDR3 length: 14 residues. Trimming removed 0 bases from V and 7 bases from J, with 11 bases in between.